These 7 T cell receptor beta chains were all obtained from the same sample, sequenced in a study of T-cell reconstitution after alpha-beta-depleted transplantation in children. The library targeted TCRbeta and was prepared with unique molecular identifiers. TCRdb reprocessed the PCR reads via MiXCR and lists one record per CDR3 protein. The sample includes 350,000 to 450,000 distinct CDR3 sequences, roughly 13% of them seen just once. The starting material was PBMCs, obtained from the stem cell graft. All receptors come from a human donor who donated a stem cell graft to a child with Fanconi anemia.

This clonotype was counted many times. CDR3 sequence (DNA): TGCGCCAGCAGCCAAGATAAGGAGGGCTACACCTTC. Its translation: CASSQDKEGYTF. The V and J genes are TRBV4-3 and TRBJ1-2; no clear D gene. Germline CDR1 and CDR2: LGHNA and YSLEER. Deletions cut 0 bases from V and 8 bases from J, with 7 bases between. CDR3 length: 12 amino acids.

This clonotype was observed at least ten times. The chain is built from TRBV20-1 and TRBJ1-6; a weak D match, TRBD1 (6 bases). The germline CDR1 and CDR2 sequences are DFQATT and SNEGSKA (reference sequence). V was shortened by 4 bases and J by 9 bases, with 13 bases between the two germline ends. This CDR3 contains 13 residues. Written as DNA, the CDR3 is TGCAGTGCTACTCCGGGGGCGCTTTCACCCCTCCACTTT. Translation gives CSATPGALSPLHF.

The chain uses TRBV5-1 and TRBJ1-1; D not certain. This CDR3 is 14 amino acids long. From germline, CDR1 is SGHRS and CDR2 YFSETQ. V was shortened by 3 bases and J by 1 base, with 10 bases between the two germline ends. The CDR3 region is CASSSGPGNTEAFF. CDR3 in DNA: TGCGCCAGCAGCTCTGGTCCCGGGAACACTGAAGCTTTCTTT. Drawing the rest from reference TRBV5-1 and TRBJ1-1, the complete variable domain is KAGVTQTPRYLIKTRGQQVTLSCSPISGHRSVSWYQQTPGQGLQFLFEYFSETQRNKGNFPGRFSGRQFSNSRSEMNVSTLELGDSALYLCASSSGPGNTEAFFGQGTRLTVV.

The V gene is TRBV7-9, the J gene TRBJ2-2, with TRBD1 identical over 7 bases. The germline gives CDR1 SEHNR, CDR2 FQNEAQ (reference sequence). This CDR3 comprises 17 residues. The V gene end was trimmed by 3 bases and the J gene end by 2 bases; junction bases not matched to a gene: 9. CDR3 DNA: TGTGCCAGCAGCTTGATATGGGACAGTACTAACACCGGGGAGCTGTTTTTT. This encodes CASSLIWDSTNTGELFF.

At least ten counts were recorded for this clonotype. The chain recombines TRBV10-3 with TRBJ2-2, with 10 bases lining up with TRBD2. The trim removed 10 bases at V and 1 base at J, leaving 12 bases unmatched. CDR3 size: 17 residues. The germline CDR1 and CDR2 sequences are ENHRY and SYGVKD. The DNA of the CDR3 is TGTGCCACCAACGGGCTAGCGGGGGCTCAGAACACCGGGGAGCTGTTTTTT. Encoded protein: CATNGLAGAQNTGELFF.

The sample holds a few counts of this clonotype. The chain combines TRBV6-2 or TRBV6-3 with TRBJ2-1; perhaps TRBD1 as D (6 bases). V gave up 5 bases and J gave up 5 bases, with 16 bases separating them. Germline loops: CDR1 MNHEY, CDR2 SVGEGT. The CDR3 runs to 15 residues. The CDR3 protein is CASSNVRRGNNEQFF. CDR3 bases: TGTGCCAGCAGTAATGTCCGTAGGGGGAACAATGAGCAGTTCTTC.

This clonotype was observed a handful of times. The chain is built from TRBV2 and TRBJ2-2, with D unclear. Per germline, CDR1 SNHLY and CDR2 FYNNEI. Trimming removed 3 bases at V and 6 bases at J, with 8 bases between. The CDR3 runs to 13 residues. This CDR3 is CASSEVVAGELFF. CDR3 sequence (DNA): TGTGCCAGCAGTGAGGTGGTTGCCGGGGAGCTGTTTTTT.